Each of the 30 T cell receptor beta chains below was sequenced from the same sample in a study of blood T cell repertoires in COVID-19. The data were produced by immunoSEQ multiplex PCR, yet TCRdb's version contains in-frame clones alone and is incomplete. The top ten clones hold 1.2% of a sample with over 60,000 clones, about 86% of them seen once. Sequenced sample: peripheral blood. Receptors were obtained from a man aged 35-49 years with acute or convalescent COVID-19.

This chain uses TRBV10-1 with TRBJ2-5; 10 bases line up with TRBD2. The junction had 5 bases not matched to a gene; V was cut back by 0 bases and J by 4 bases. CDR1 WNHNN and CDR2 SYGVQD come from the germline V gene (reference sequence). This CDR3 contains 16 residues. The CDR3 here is CASSESGSGGTETQYF. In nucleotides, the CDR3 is TGCGCCAGCAGTGAGTCCGGTAGCGGGGGGACAGAGACCCAGTACTTC.

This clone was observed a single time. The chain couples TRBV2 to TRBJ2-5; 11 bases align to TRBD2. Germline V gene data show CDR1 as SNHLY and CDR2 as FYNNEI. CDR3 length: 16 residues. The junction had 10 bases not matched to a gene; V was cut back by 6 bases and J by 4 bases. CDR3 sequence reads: CASRLTSGAWGETQYF. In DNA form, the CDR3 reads TGTGCCAGCAGGCTGACTAGCGGGGCCTGGGGAGAGACCCAGTACTTC.

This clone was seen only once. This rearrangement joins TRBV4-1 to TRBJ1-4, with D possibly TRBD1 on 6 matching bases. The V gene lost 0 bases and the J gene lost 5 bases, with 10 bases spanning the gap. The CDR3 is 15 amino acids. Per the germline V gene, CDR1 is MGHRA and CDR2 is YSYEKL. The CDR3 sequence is CASSQDGTFNEKLFF. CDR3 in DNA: TGCGCCAGCAGCCAAGACGGGACATTCAATGAAAAACTGTTTTTT.

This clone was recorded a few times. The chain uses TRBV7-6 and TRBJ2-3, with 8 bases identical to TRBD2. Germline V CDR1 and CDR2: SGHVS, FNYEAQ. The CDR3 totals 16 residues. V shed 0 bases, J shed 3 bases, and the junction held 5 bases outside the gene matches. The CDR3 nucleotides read TGTGCCAGCAGCTTAGCGTTCGGGGGGGTGACAGATACGCAGTATTTT. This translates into CASSLAFGGVTDTQYF.

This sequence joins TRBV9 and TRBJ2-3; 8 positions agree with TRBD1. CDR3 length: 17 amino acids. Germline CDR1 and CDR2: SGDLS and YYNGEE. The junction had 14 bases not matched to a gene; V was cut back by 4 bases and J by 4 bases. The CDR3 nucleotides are TGTGCCAGCAGCTCATCGACAGGGGACGCCTTCTCAGATACGCAGTATTTT. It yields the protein CASSSSTGDAFSDTQYF.

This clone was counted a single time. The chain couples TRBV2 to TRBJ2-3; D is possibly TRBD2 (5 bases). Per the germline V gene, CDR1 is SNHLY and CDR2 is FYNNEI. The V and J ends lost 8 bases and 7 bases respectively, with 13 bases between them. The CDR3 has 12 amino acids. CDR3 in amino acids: CASSIEGYTQYF. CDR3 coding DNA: TGTGCCAGCTCTATAGAGGGATATACGCAGTATTTT.

The CDR3 nucleotides read TGTGCCAGCAGCAAACGAGGAGATTTAAATGAAAAACTGTTTTTT. Protein product: CASSKRGDLNEKLFF. V gene TRBV21-1 combines with J gene TRBJ1-4. TRBV21-1 constitutes a pseudogene. The CDR3 consists of 15 residues.

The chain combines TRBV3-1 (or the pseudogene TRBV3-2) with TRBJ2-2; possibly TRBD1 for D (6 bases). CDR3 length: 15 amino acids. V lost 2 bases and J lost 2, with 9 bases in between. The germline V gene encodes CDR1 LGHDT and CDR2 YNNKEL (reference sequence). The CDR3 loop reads CASSQMGANTGELFF. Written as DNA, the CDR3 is TGTGCCAGCAGCCAAATGGGGGCAAACACCGGGGAGCTGTTTTTT.

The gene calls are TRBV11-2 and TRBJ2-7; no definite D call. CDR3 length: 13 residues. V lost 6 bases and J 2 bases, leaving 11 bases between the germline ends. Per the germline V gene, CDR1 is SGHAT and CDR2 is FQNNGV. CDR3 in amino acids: CASRNDTAYEQYF. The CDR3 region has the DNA TGTGCCAGCAGGAACGACACGGCCTACGAGCAGTACTTC. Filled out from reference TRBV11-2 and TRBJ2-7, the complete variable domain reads EAGVAQSPRYKIIEKRQSVAFWCNPISGHATLYWYQQILGQGPKLLIQFQNNGVVDDSQLPKDRFSAERLKGVDSTLKIQPAKLEDSAVYLCASRNDTAYEQYFGPGTRLTVT.

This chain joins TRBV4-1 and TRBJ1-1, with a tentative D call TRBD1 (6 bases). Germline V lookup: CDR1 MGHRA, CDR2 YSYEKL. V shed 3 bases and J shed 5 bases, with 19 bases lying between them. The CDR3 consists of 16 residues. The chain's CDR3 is CASSHLGGNRGTEAFF. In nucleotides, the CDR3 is TGCGCCAGCAGCCACTTGGGAGGGAATAGGGGGACTGAAGCTTTCTTT.

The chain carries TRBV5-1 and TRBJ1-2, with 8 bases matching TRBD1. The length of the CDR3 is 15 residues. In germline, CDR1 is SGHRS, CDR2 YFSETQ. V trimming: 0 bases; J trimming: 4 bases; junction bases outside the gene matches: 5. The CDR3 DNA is TGCGCCAGCAGCTTGGATGGGACAGGTCGCTATGGCTACACCTTC. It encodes CASSLDGTGRYGYTF.

CDR3 sequence reads: CASSPQGRDKAFF. The CDR3 DNA is TGTGCCAGCAGCCCGCAGGGCAGGGATAAAGCTTTCTTT. This chain joins TRBV5-4 and TRBJ1-1, with a weak D call TRBD1 (5 bases). The germline V and J ends were trimmed by 4 bases and 9 bases, with 16 bases remaining between them. Germline V lookup: CDR1 SGHNT, CDR2 YYREEE (reference sequence). The CDR3 has 13 residues.

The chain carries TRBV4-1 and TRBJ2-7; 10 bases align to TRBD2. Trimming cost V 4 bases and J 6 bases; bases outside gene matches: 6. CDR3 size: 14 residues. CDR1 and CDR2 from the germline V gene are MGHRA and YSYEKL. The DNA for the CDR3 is TGCGCCAGCAGCCTAAGCGGGGGGGCTGCCGAGCAGTACTTC. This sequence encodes CASSLSGGAAEQYF.

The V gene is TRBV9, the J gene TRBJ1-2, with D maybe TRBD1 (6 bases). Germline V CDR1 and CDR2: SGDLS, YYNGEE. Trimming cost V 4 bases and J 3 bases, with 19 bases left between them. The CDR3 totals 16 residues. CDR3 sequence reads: CASSHNSEGVYYGYTF. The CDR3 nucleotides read TGTGCCAGCAGCCATAACTCAGAGGGGGTATACTATGGCTACACCTTC.

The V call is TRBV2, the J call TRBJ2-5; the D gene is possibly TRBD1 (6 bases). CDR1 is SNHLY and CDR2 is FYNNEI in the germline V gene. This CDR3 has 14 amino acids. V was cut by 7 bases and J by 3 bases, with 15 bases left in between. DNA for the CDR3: TGTGCCAGCAACCTACAGGGTTGGGAAGAGACCCAGTACTTC. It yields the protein CASNLQGWEETQYF.

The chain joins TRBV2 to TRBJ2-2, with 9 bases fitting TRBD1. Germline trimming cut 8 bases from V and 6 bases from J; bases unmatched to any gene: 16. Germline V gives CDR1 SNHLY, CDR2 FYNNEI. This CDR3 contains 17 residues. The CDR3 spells CASSRIGTGSSPGELFF. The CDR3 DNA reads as TGTGCCAGCTCCCGAATCGGGACAGGGTCGTCCCCCGGGGAGCTGTTTTTT.

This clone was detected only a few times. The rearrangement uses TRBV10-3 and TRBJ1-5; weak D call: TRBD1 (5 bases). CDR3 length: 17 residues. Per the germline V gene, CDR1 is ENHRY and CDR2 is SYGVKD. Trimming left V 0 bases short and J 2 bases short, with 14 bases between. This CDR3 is CAISESKGPRGNQPQHF. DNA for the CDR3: TGTGCCATCAGTGAGTCGAAGGGGCCTAGAGGCAATCAGCCCCAGCATTTT.

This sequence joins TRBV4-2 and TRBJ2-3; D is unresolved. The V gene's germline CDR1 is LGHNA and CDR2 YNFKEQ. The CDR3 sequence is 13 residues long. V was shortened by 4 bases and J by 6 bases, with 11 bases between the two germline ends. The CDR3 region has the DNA TGTGCCAGCAGCCCCCAGCGCCTCGATACGCAGTATTTT. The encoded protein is CASSPQRLDTQYF.

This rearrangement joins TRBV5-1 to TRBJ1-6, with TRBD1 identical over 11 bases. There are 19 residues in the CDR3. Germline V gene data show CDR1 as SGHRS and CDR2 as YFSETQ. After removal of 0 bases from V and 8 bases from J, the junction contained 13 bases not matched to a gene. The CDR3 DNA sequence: TGCGCCAGCAGCTTGGGAGGCGGAGGACAGGGGGCGATGCATTCACCCCTCCACTTT. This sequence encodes CASSLGGGGQGAMHSPLHF.

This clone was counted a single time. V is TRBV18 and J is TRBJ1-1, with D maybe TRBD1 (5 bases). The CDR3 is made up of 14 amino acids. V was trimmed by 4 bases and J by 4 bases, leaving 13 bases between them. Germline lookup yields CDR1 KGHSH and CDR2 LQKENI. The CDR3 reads CASSLTIDSTEAFF. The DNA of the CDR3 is TGTGCCAGCTCACTCACAATAGACAGCACTGAAGCTTTCTTT.

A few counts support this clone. As DNA, the CDR3 is TGTGCCTGGAGTGCCCCTCCGGTAAACACCATATATTTT. Its protein product is CAWSAPPVNTIYF. The rearrangement joins TRBV30 to TRBJ1-3; no firm D call. CDR3 length: 13 amino acids. With 1 base removed from V and 6 bases from J, the gap between germline ends came to 10 bases. Germline V lookup: CDR1 GTSNPN, CDR2 SVGIG (reference sequence).

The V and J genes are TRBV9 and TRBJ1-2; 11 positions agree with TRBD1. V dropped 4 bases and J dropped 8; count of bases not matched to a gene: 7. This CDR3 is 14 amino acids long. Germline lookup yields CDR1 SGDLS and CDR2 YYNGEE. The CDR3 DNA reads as TGTGCCAGCAGCTCTAGGGACAGGGGGAGAGGCTACACCTTC. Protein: CASSSRDRGRGYTF.

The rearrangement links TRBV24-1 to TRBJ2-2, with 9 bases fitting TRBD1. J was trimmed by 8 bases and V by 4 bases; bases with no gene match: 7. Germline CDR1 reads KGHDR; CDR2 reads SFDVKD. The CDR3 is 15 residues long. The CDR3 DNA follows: TGTGCCACCAGTGACCGGGGACAGGGCGTAGGGGAGCTGTTTTTT. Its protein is CATSDRGQGVGELFF.

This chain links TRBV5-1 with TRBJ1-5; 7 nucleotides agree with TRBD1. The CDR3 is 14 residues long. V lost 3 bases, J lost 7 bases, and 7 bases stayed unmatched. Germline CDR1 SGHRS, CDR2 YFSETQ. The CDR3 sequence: CASSSGTAGQPQHF. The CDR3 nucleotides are TGCGCCAGCAGCTCCGGGACAGCTGGCCAGCCCCAGCATTTT.

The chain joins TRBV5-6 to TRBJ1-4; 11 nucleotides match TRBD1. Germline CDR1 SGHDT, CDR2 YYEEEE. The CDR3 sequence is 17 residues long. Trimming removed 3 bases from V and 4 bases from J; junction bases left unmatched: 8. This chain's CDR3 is CASSSRDRGTRNEKLFF. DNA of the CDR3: TGTGCCAGCAGCTCACGGGACAGGGGGACCCGTAATGAAAAACTGTTTTTT.

The CDR3 is CASSQDGRGGETQYF. The CDR3, as DNA: TGCGCCAGCAGCCAAGATGGTCGGGGGGGAGAGACCCAGTACTTC. This sequence joins TRBV4-1 and TRBJ2-5, with TRBD2 identical over 8 bases. The trim removed 0 bases at V and 4 bases at J, leaving 4 bases unmatched. The CDR3 is 15 residues long. Germline V lookup: CDR1 MGHRA, CDR2 YSYEKL.

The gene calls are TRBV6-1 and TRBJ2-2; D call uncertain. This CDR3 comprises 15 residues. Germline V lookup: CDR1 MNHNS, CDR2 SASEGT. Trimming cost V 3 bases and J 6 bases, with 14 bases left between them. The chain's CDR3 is CASSEPYVLSGELFF. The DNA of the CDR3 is TGTGCCAGCAGTGAGCCGTACGTACTATCCGGGGAGCTGTTTTTT.

CDR3 protein: CASSRQGSEAFF. Written as DNA, the CDR3 is TGTGCCAGCAGCCGACAGGGTAGTGAAGCTTTCTTT. The chain carries TRBV7-9 and TRBJ1-1; 7 bases line up with TRBD1. The germline V gene has CDR1 SEHNR and CDR2 FQNEAQ (reference sequence). The CDR3 runs to 12 residues. The V and J ends lost 5 bases and 7 bases, in that order; junction bases with no gene match: 4.

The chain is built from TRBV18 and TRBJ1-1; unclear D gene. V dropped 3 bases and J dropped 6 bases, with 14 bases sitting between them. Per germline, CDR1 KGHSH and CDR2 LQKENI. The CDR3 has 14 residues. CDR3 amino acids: CASSPKRVLAEAFF. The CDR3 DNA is TGTGCCAGCTCACCGAAGAGGGTTCTGGCTGAAGCTTTCTTT.

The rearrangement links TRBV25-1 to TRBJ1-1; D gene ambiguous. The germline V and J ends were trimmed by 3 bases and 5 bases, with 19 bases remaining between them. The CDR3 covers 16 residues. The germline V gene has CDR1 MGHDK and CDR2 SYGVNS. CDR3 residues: CASSDRLTGLGTEAFF. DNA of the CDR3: TGTGCCAGCAGTGACCGCCTTACGGGGTTGGGTACTGAAGCTTTCTTT.